This TCR beta chain stems from a study of cytotoxic CD8 clonotypes in ibrutinib-treated CLL. The sample holds many counts of this clone. Trimming cost V 1 base and J 13 bases, with 11 bases left between them. Germline V lookup: CDR1 MNHNS, CDR2 SASEGT. The CDR3 has 13 amino acids. Sequencing was performed with immunoSEQ multiplex PCR; in TCRdb, only in-frame clones are kept and a portion is missing. Here the sample spans about 50,000 clones, 57% being singletons. The V gene is TRBV6-1, the J gene TRBJ1-6, with D possibly matching TRBD1 (6 bases). The sample here was PBMCs, taken after 24 months of ibrutinib treatment. This sequence was found in a human donor with chronic lymphocytic leukemia. The CDR3 bases are TGTGCCAGCAGTGAAGGGACAGCCATGCCCCTCCACTTT. It codes for CASSEGTAMPLHF.